This T cell receptor (beta chain) derives from a study of T-cell reconstitution after alpha-beta-depleted transplantation in children (dated by TCRdb to the mid-2010s). With regard to the full study: Using TCR repertoire profiling, the study followed T-cell immune reconstitution in a quantitative way in children after TCRalphabeta/CD19-depleted allogeneic hematopoietic cell transplantation.

Libraries came from PCR. Sequencing took place on an Illumina HiSeq 2500. Molecular barcoding was employed in the preparation of TCR libraries, with unique molecular identifiers being used to normalize TCRbeta repertoire quantification. TCRdb took the public reads, trimmed them with fastp at Q25, ran MiXCR for clone calling and kept in-frame beta chains. Rows with a matching CDR3 protein are joined into one entry that keeps the most common DNA and genes. Counted in this sample were 600,000 to 700,000 distinct CDR3 sequences; roughly 15% of them appeared once. Over 0.95% of the sample is held by the ten biggest clonotypes. Concerning this clonotype: What this receptor recognizes is not known. No much larger clonotype is one base removed from it; base qualities were not supplied.

V trim: 2 bases; J trim: 0 bases; unmatched bases: 4. Taken from the germline V gene, the CDR1 and CDR2 loops are SGDLS and YYNGEE. The cysteine opens and the phenylalanine closes a CDR3 of 17 amino acids. The CDR3 DNA has 51 bases and is translated from base 1. The chain employs TRBV9 and TRBJ2-2, with 10 middle bases fitting TRBD2. The clonotype was recovered from a human donor who donated a stem cell graft to a child with acute myeloid leukemia. This sample comprised PBMCs from the stem cell graft donor, obtained from the stem cell graft. CDR3 sequence: CASSVIAGGPNTGELFF. In nucleotides, the sequence is TGTGCCAGCAGCGTGATAGCGGGGGGCCCGAACACCGGGGAGCTGTTTTTT.